This T cell receptor beta chain was observed in a study of shared clonotypes between healthy human individuals. Background on the study: Researchers assigned three CD4 naive, three CD4 memory, two CD8 naive and one CD8 memory plate to each donor.

Every contributor of samples was a Caucasian grown-up residing in Nashville, Tennessee. CDR1 and CDR2 (germline): MGHRA, YSYEKL. Trimming removed 1 base from V and 1 base from J, with 15 bases in between. This CDR3 has 17 residues. As processed by the authors: In the immunoSEQ data, sequences were junction-only and lacked quality scores, so filtering differed. Profiling relied on immunoSEQ multiplex PCR, and the TCRdb table lists in-frame clones only, not all of them. Clone size and the V and J calls come from that table; the DNA yielded D and trimming. In the table there are 2 million to 2.5 million clones, 95% of which are singletons.

This clonotype was sampled from a man aged 18-30 years in good health. What was sequenced was naive CD4+ T cells sorted from blood. The subset is: CD45RA+ positively selected. The V call is TRBV4-1, the J call TRBJ2-3; a weak D match, TRBD2 (6 bases). CDR3 region: CASSQGIGGLGTDTQYF. The CDR3 DNA follows: TGCGCCAGCAGCCAAGGTATCGGGGGTCTGGGCACAGATACGCAGTATTTT.